This T cell receptor (beta chain) was found in a study of T-cell memory formation after mild COVID-19 (dated by TCRdb to the early 2020s). Looking at the study overall: TCR sequence clusters from the two donors were found to be largely donor specific. In two donors, T-cell clones that expanded and contracted after mild COVID-19 were followed by sequencing TCRalpha and TCRbeta repertoires longitudinally. Two young, previously healthy adult volunteers, one female and one male, were included in the cohort.

What the research found in general, with its limitations: Clones contracting from day 15 to 85 had balanced CD4/CD8 phenotypes, while a second wave expanding from day 15 to 37 was biased towards CD4+. Only a couple of mild cases were covered in the study, and larger cohorts including severe cases with pre-infection samples were considered necessary. Some responding clones were found in pre-infection memory, which suggests that pre-existing cross-reactive memory T cells took part in the SARS-CoV-2 response. SARS-CoV-2 specificity of the second-wave clones peaking on day 37 was not confirmed. Contracting CD4+ clones turned up mainly in the CM and EM memory subsets, whereas EMRA was where CD8+ clones were enriched.

V ends up 5 bases short and J 1 base short, with an unmatched junction base count of 10. Based on the germline V gene, the CDR1 and CDR2 sequences are SGHVS and FQNEAQ. Counted from cysteine to valine, this CDR3 has 17 amino acids. This entry keeps only the CDR3 DNA: 51 bases, framed from base 1. The sequencer listed for this sample is Illumina NovaSeq 6000. Using 5'RACE with constant-segment primers, TCRalpha and TCRbeta cDNA libraries were constructed, with sample barcodes and unique molecular identifiers added in the process. RNA was extracted from every sample with Trizol reagent. Libraries were amplified in two PCR steps, with a second sample barcode and Illumina TruSeq adapters added in the second step. The libraries were sequenced on an Illumina NovaSeq using 2 x 150 bp paired-end reads. Regarding the original processing steps: The reads were demultiplexed and collapsed into UMI-guided consensus sequences using migec v1.2.7. Using mixcr v2.1.11, UMI consensuses were aligned to TRA and TRB V and J templates and then assembled into clonotypes. A clonotype was counted as expanded or contracted only when both edgeR and NoisET called the clonotype significant, with the noise models trained on biological replicates. For edgeR calls, the cutoffs were a false discovery rate-adjusted p below 0.01 and a log2 fold-change threshold of 1. As an exploratory analysis of dynamics, PCA with hierarchical clustering was applied to max-normalized trajectories of the 1000 most abundant clonotypes. The CD4 or CD8 phenotype of responding clones was assigned using the separately sequenced CD4+ and CD8+ repertoires. TCRdb reran the public reads through fastp at Q25 and MiXCR, keeping productive beta chains. Every CDR3 protein is listed once, alongside the most common genes and DNA of its rows. What appears here as the V and J calls and clone size reflects TCRdb's work, not the paper's. The sample table holds about 210,000 distinct CDR3 sequences, of which about 10% were seen once. Jointly, the top ten make up around 2.9% of the sample.

Ficoll-Paque density gradient centrifugation was the method used to isolate PBMCs. On this clonotype itself: This receptor's antigen is unknown. No quality values exist for individual bases; no much larger clone is one base distant.

Recombination joined TRBV7-8 with TRBJ2-7, and TRBD1 matches 11 of the central bases. Sequencing was carried out using PBMCs or a T cell subset sorted from them (not recorded which). The sequence derives from a man aged 18 to 30 who had mild COVID-19 (a few samples of this study predate the infection). The sample titles of this study are shuffled in the database, so cell type and time point are left out; the donor was told from shared clones. The nucleotides are TGTGCCAGCAGCCGGAATCAAGGGACAGGGGGGTCCTACGAGCAGTACGTC. The translation is CASSRNQGTGGSYEQYV.